The 11 T cell receptor beta chains below all came from one sample that was sequenced in a study of response to subunit inactivated influenza vaccine. TCRdb fed the RT-PCR reads into MiXCR, producing one record per CDR3 protein. The table records more than 550,000 distinct CDR3 sequences, approximately 12% of them present only once. Specimen: PBMCs from blood, collected on the day of vaccination. These receptors were obtained from a man over 45 who received an inactivated influenza vaccine.

The J gene is TRBJ2-2, the V gene TRBV6-2 or TRBV6-3, with 7 bases identical to TRBD1. The CDR3 consists of 15 residues. Germline V CDR1 and CDR2: MNHEY, SVGEGT. J was trimmed by 3 bases and V by 5 bases; bases with no gene match: 6. CDR3 residues: CASSDGQVHTGELFF. The CDR3, as DNA: TGTGCCAGCAGTGACGGACAGGTTCACACCGGGGAGCTGTTTTTT.

The CDR3 sequence: CASSLSFRLEERLETQYF. Here the CDR3 DNA reads TGTGCCAGCAGCTTGTCTTTCAGACTAGAGGAGAGACTAGAGACCCAGTACTTC. V gene TRBV7-8 combines with J gene TRBJ2-5; possible D gene TRBD2, 6 bases. CDR3 size: 18 residues. Between the trimmed V and J ends, which lost 3 bases and 4 bases, there was a span of 24 bases. Germline CDR1 SGHVS, CDR2 FQNEAQ.

This clonotype has more than one count but fewer than ten. The chain carries TRBV20-1 and TRBJ2-4; no firm D call. Germline V gene data show CDR1 as DFQATT and CDR2 as SNEGSKA (reference sequence). This CDR3 spans 13 amino acids. Trimming removed 6 bases at V and 0 bases at J, with 9 bases between. For the CDR3, the DNA is TGCAGTGCCACGAAAGTAGCCAAAAACATTCAGTACTTC. Amino acid sequence: CSATKVAKNIQYF.

This clonotype came up a few times. The chain uses TRBV20-1 and TRBJ2-2, with 10 positions matching TRBD1. The CDR3 contains 15 residues. Germline CDR1 is DFQATT and CDR2 is SNEGSKA (reference sequence). V shed 4 bases and J 2 bases; nucleotides not matched to a gene: 4. The CDR3 region is CSATDRGLNTGELFF. The CDR3 DNA follows: TGCAGTGCTACAGACAGGGGGCTCAACACCGGGGAGCTGTTTTTT.

This clonotype appeared many times. The chain couples TRBV5-1 to TRBJ2-2, with 8 bases fitting TRBD2. This CDR3 comprises 15 residues. Germline values: CDR1 SGHRS, CDR2 YFSETQ. With 5 bases clipped from V and 3 bases from J, the junction kept 6 bases outside the gene matches. For the CDR3, the DNA is TGCGCCAGCAGAATAAGCGGGAGAGACACCGGGGAGCTGTTTTTT. The encoded protein is CASRISGRDTGELFF.

This chain links TRBV18 with TRBJ2-5; D not resolved. V was cut by 0 bases and J by 7 bases, with 15 bases left in between. The CDR3 contains 15 residues. Germline loops: CDR1 KGHSH, CDR2 LQKENI. CDR3 in DNA: TGTGCCAGCTCACCACCGATAGGCGGATTTGGGACCCAGTACTTC. It translates to CASSPPIGGFGTQYF.

This clonotype was detected only a few times. The chain is built from TRBV5-1 and TRBJ2-3, with 11 bases aligning to TRBD2. Germline V gene lookup returns CDR1 SGHRS and CDR2 YFSETQ. CDR3 length: 15 residues. Trimming cost V 4 bases and J 4 bases; bases outside gene matches: 5. The DNA of the CDR3 is TGCGCCAGCAGCGGTAGCGGGGGGGCCGCAGATACGCAGTATTTT. As protein: CASSGSGGAADTQYF. The variable domain in full, with the rest retrieved from reference TRBV5-1 and TRBJ2-3, is KAGVTQTPRYLIKTRGQQVTLSCSPISGHRSVSWYQQTPGQGLQFLFEYFSETQRNKGNFPGRFSGRQFSNSRSEMNVSTLELGDSALYLCASSGSGGAADTQYFGPGTRLTVL.

This clonotype was found a few times. The chain links TRBV20-1 to TRBJ2-3; TRBD1 agrees at 8 bases. CDR3 length equals 15 residues. The germline V gene encodes CDR1 DFQATT and CDR2 SNEGSKA (reference sequence). J was trimmed by 0 bases and V by 4 bases; bases with no gene match: 6. In nucleotides, the CDR3 is TGCAGTGCTATTGCGACAGGGGCCAGCACAGATACGCAGTATTTT. The encoded protein is CSAIATGASTDTQYF.

The chain has TRBV24-1 and TRBJ1-1, with a weak D call TRBD1 (5 bases). Per the germline V gene, CDR1 is KGHDR and CDR2 is SFDVKD. This CDR3 comprises 13 residues. The V end was cut by 8 bases, the J end by 2 bases, with 11 bases between. CDR3: CATKRGGNTEAFF. The CDR3 DNA sequence: TGTGCCACCAAACGGGGGGGAAACACTGAAGCTTTCTTT.

This sequence joins TRBV6-5 and TRBJ2-2; D might be TRBD1 or TRBD2, each matching 5 bases. The CDR3 consists of 14 residues. V was trimmed by 7 bases and J by 6 bases, leaving 15 bases between them. Germline V gene sequence: CDR1 MNHEY, CDR2 SVGAGI. The CDR3 region is CASIWAQGAGELFF. CDR3 DNA: TGTGCCAGCATTTGGGCCCAGGGAGCCGGGGAGCTGTTTTTT.

This clonotype turned up a few times. The chain combines TRBV29-1 with TRBJ2-7, with 8 bases fitting TRBD1. The germline CDR1 and CDR2 sequences are SQVTM and ANQGSEA. The CDR3 has 15 amino acids. V lost 2 bases, J lost 4 bases, and 10 bases stayed unmatched. The chain's CDR3 is CSVEWWQGADYEQYF. CDR3 DNA: TGCAGCGTTGAATGGTGGCAGGGGGCGGATTACGAGCAGTACTTC.